This T cell receptor (beta chain) emerged from a study of blood T cell repertoires in COVID-19 (dated by TCRdb to 2018 to 2020). Study-level background: Collaborator samples came from the United States, Italy and Spain and covered acute and convalescent phases of COVID-19. The material from the prospective study consisted of cDNA or gDNA derived from T cells, B-cell-depleted T cells, or PBMCs. The dataset comprised deeply sampled blood TCRbeta repertoires from subjects exposed to, actively infected with, or recovered from COVID-19. The repertoires were released in a freely available public database intended as a resource for research on the immune response to SARS-CoV-2. Samples were obtained from the ongoing ImmuneRACE study (first 160 participants) and from about 1,300 subjects provided by 6 global collaborators. Sample metadata almost always included a de-identified subject ID, COVID-19 status, age in years and sex. Where available, HLA class I and class II types were taken from metadata supplied by the sample provider and were not determined by assay-based typing.

The trim is 0 bases for V and 2 bases for J, with a gap of 14 bases between the germline ends. From the cysteine through the phenylalanine, the CDR3 covers 16 amino acids. Only the CDR3 DNA is retained, 48 bases long and in frame from the first base. Reading the germline V gene (reference sequence) gives CDR1 GTSNPN and CDR2 SVGIG. Whole blood was collected in K2EDTA tubes by collaborating institutions according to the institutions' own protocols. For TCRbeta analysis, collaborator samples were shipped as frozen whole blood, as isolated PBMCs, or as DNA extracted from either sample type. TCRbeta CDR3 regions were amplified from genomic DNA using the immunoSEQ Assay, a bias-controlled multiplex PCR. Regarding the original processing steps: Within the assay, amplification of reference gene primers was used to estimate how many nucleated cells each sample contained. Sequence reads were collapsed and filtered to measure the absolute abundance of every unique TCRbeta CDR3 rearrangement. For each sample, productive Simpson clonality was calculated as the square root of Simpson's diversity index over productive rearrangements. TCRdb re-hosts the immuneACCESS table, in-frame sequences only. Its copies lack some clones; in the studies checked, an unresolved V gene accounts for under half of them, and the cause for the rest is not known. V and J calls and clone size come straight from that table; D and trimming were deduced from the DNA. This sample lists about 190,000 clones; about 93% were detected once. Approximately 0.56% of the sample is taken by the ten largest.

Points on this clone: What this receptor recognizes is not known. Base qualities are not recorded, but no much larger clone differs from it by a single base.

Study-level results and caveats: The quantity of clinical and demographic metadata differed by source and by participant and was supplied without curation.

In this chain, TRBV30 is recombined with TRBJ1-5; TRBD1 is perhaps the D gene, given 6 matching bases. Sequencing was done on a sample of peripheral blood. The sequence was collected from a man aged 45 to 65 with acute or convalescent COVID-19. The CDR3 region has the sequence CAWSVRGRGGNQPQHF. In nucleotide form, the sequence is TGTGCCTGGAGTGTACGGGGGAGGGGGGGCAATCAGCCCCAGCATTTT.